This TCR beta chain appears in the sequencing data of a study of identical twins. Study-level findings and limits: Abundant beta clonotypes from cord blood had fewer insertions, unlike memory repertoires, which showed none. Its conclusions, products of cross-sectional statistical analysis, did not come from following the same donors. There was more out-of-frame TCR alpha sharing in monozygotic twins than models estimated.

One entry per CDR3 protein, called by TCRdb with MiXCR from the 5' RACE reads. The table has around 1.7 million distinct CDR3 sequences, about 30% seen once. V was trimmed by 7 bases and J by 4 bases, leaving 16 bases between them. This CDR3 is built from 15 residues. CDR1 is MNHEY, CDR2 SMNVEV, per germline (reference sequence). This clonotype came up a few times. Its specificity is unknown. V is TRBV27 and J is TRBJ2-2; D could derive from TRBD1 or TRBD2 (5 bases each). This clonotype was sampled from a newborn girl in good health. Specimen: cord blood. In DNA, the CDR3 is TGTGCCAGCACTCTTTCTGGGGCGGGCACCGGGGAGCTGTTTTTT. Residues: CASTLSGAGTGELFF.